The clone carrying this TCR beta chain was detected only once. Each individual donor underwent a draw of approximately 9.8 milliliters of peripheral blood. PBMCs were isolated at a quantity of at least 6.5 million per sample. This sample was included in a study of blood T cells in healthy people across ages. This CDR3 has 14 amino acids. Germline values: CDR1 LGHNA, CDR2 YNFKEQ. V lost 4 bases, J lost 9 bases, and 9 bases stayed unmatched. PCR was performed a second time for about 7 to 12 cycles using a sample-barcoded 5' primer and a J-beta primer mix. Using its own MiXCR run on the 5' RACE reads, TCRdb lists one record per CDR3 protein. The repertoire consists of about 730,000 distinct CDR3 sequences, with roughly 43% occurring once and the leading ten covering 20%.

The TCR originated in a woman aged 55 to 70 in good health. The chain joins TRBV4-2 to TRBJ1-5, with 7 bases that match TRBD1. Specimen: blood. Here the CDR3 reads CASSRETGRSPQHF. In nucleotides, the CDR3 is TGTGCCAGCAGCCGGGAGACAGGGCGATCGCCCCAGCATTTT.